The clone carrying this T cell receptor (beta chain) was observed once. Germline CDR1 MDHEN, CDR2 SYDVKM. This CDR3 is 17 amino acids long. Trimming cost V 2 bases and J 7 bases; bases outside gene matches: 12. Naive-designated CD8 cells lacked CD45RO, were positively enriched for CCR7, and omitted terminally differentiated effector memory CD45RA+ cells. The data stem from a study of shared clonotypes between healthy human individuals. Assay used: immunoSEQ multiplex PCR; TCRdb lists only in-frame clones, some missing. The repertoire holds about 2.1 million clones, with 85% to 95% as singletons. The receptor's source is a man between 18 and 35 years old in good health. Some clones in this sample may be carry-over from other donors' samples. The sample was naive CD8+ T cells from PBMCs. The J gene is TRBJ2-1, the V gene TRBV28; 9 bases agree with TRBD2. CDR3 sequence: CASSLSLGTSLGNEQFF. In DNA, the CDR3 is TGTGCCAGCAGTTTAAGTCTCGGGACTAGCCTGGGGAATGAGCAGTTCTTC. Full variable domain (rest looked up from reference TRBV28 and TRBJ2-1): DVKVTQSSRYLVKRTGEKVFLECVQDMDHENMFWYRQDPGLGLRLIYFSYDVKMKEKGDIPEGYSVSREKKERFSLILESASTNQTSMYLCASSLSLGTSLGNEQFFGPGTRLTVL.